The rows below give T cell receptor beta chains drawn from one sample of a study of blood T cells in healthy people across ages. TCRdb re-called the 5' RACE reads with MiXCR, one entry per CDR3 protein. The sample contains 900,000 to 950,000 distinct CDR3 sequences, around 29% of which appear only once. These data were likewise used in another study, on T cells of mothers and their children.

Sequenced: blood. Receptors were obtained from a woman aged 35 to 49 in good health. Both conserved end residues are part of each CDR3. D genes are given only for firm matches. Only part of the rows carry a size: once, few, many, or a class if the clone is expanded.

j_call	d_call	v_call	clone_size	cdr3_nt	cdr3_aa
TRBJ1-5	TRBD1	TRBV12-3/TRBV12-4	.	TGTGCCAGCAGTGACCGGGACAGGGTTAACAATCGGCCCCAGCATTTT	CASSDRDRVNNRPQHF
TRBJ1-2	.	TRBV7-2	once	TGTGCCAGCAGCCAGCCCCGGGACACCTACTATGGCTACACCTTC	CASSQPRDTYYGYTF
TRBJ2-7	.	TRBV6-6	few	TGTGCCAGCAGAGACTGGGTCCTCGGCGAGCAGTACTTC	CASRDWVLGEQYF
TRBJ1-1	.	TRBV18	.	TGTGCCAGCTCAGCAAATCCGGGGACTGAAGCTTTCTTT	CASSANPGTEAFF
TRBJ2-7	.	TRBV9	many	TGTGCCAGCAGCGTAGCAGGGAACATATACGAGCAGTACTTC	CASSVAGNIYEQYF
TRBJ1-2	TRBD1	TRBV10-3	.	TGTGCCAACAGGGGAGTAGCCCTTAACTATGGCTACACCTTC	CANRGVALNYGYTF
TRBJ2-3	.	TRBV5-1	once	TGCGCCAGCAGCACGGACTTCTCAACAGATACGCAGTATTTT	CASSTDFSTDTQYF
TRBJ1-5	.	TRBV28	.	TGTGCCAGCAGTTTGAGGGGGAGAAGCAATCAGCCCCAGCATTTT	CASSLRGRSNQPQHF
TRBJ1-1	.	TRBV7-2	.	TGTGCCAGCAGGTTAGTGACTGAGAACACTGAAGCTTTCTTT	CASRLVTENTEAFF
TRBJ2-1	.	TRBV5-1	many	TGCGCCAGCAGCTCCCTTGACTATGAGCAGTTCTTC	CASSSLDYEQFF
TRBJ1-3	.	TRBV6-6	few	TGTGCCAGCAGTCCTTCGGGCTCTGGAAACACCATATATTTT	CASSPSGSGNTIYF
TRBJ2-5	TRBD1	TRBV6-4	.	TGTGCCAGAACCCCAGATCCCACAGGGGGAAAGTTTAAAGAGACCCAGTACTTC	CARTPDPTGGKFKETQYF
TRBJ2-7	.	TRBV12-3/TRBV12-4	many	TGTGCCAGCAGTCCAGGGACGGCCGCCTACGAGCAGTACTTC	CASSPGTAAYEQYF
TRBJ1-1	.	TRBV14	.	TGTGCCAGCAGCCAAGATTACGGGGGACTGAACACTGAAGCTTTCTTT	CASSQDYGGLNTEAFF
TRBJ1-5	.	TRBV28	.	TGTGCCGGATCAAATGGGGGGCCGAATCAGCCCCAGCATTTT	CAGSNGGPNQPQHF
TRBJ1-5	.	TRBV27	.	TGTGCCAGCAGTCCATACGAAGGCAATCAGCCCCAGCATTTT	CASSPYEGNQPQHF